This T cell receptor (beta chain) was sequenced during a study of long-term antiretroviral therapy in people with HIV. Regarding the study as a whole: Pre-ART expanded TRB clones stayed dominant throughout, though often decreasing after ART. Controls had broader CDR3 length ranges than HIV repertoires did.

The CDR3 spans 13 residues. CDR1 and CDR2 from the germline V gene are SGHVS and FNYEAQ. The V gene lost 4 bases and the J gene lost 3 bases, with 9 bases spanning the gap. A v3.0 immunoSEQ assay was performed at survey level. Generated by immunoSEQ multiplex PCR, the TCRdb table keeps only in-frame clones and is missing some. The repertoire consists of roughly 34,000 clones, with about four fifths occurring once and the leading ten covering 3.2%. A word on this clone: The antigen remains unidentified.

Sample: unsorted PBMCs, taken 1.9 years after starting antiretroviral therapy. This TCR came from a man between 18 and 29 years old with HIV. The gene calls are TRBV7-6 and TRBJ1-1; D is uncertain. CDR3 bases: TGTGCCAGCAGCTCACAAACAGACACTGAAGCTTTCTTT. Protein sequence: CASSSQTDTEAFF.